This T cell receptor (beta chain) was sequenced for a study of blood T cell repertoires in COVID-19. Study summary: T cells, B-cell-depleted T cells, or PBMCs provided the cDNA or gDNA that served as material.

The germline V gene has CDR1 SGHTA and CDR2 FQGNSA. Unmatched junction bases numbered 10, after V lost 2 bases and J lost 6 bases. The CDR3 runs 17 residues. Authors' data handling: Nucleated cell number was recorded as an estimate derived from reference gene primer amplification. Sequencing used immunoSEQ multiplex PCR; TCRdb keeps in-frame clones, though not all of them. That table furnishes V, J and clone size, whereas the DNA furnished D and trimming. The sample consists of 200,000 or so clones, roughly 80% of them appearing once. V gene TRBV7-2 combines with J gene TRBJ1-6, with 7 bases identical to TRBD1. The sequenced sample was peripheral blood. This sequence was found in a woman of 80 years or more with acute or convalescent COVID-19. CDR3: CASSLNAVGQLNSPLHF. The CDR3 bases are TGTGCCAGCAGCTTAAATGCTGTGGGACAGCTTAATTCACCCCTCCACTTT.